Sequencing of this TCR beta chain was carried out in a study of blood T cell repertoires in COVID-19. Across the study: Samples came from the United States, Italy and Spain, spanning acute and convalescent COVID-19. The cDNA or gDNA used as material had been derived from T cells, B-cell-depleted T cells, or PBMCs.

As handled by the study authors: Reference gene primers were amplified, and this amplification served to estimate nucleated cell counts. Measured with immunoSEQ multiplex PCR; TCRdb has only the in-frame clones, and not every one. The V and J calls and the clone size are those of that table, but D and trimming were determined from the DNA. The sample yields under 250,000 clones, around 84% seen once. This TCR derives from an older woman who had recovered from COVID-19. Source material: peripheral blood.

This CDR3 reads CASSLRQGGYTF. The CDR3 DNA is TGTGCCAGCAGTCTCAGACAGGGCGGCTACACCTTC. The J gene is TRBJ1-2, the V gene TRBV12-3 or TRBV12-4, with 7 nucleotides matching TRBD1. V lost 5 bases, J lost 8 bases, and 5 bases stayed unmatched. The CDR3 extends over 12 amino acids.